This section outlines one T cell receptor (beta chain) sequence together with its context. It lacks a known antigen. Per-nucleotide qualities are absent, and no much larger clonotype sits a single base away. Spanning cysteine to phenylalanine, the CDR3 consists of 17 amino acids. Only CDR3 DNA remains: 51 bases, in frame from the first base. Trimming takes 1 base off V and 2 bases off J; junction bases not matched to a gene: 8. CDR1 and CDR2 are drawn from the germline V gene: SGHVS, FQNEAQ. The entry originates in a study of blood T cell repertoires in COVID-19 (TCRdb year 2020). Study-level background: Samples covering the acute and convalescent phases of COVID-19 were provided by collaborators in the United States, Italy and Spain. The repertoires were released in a freely available public database meant as a resource for research on the immune response to SARS-CoV-2. Deeply sampled blood TCRbeta repertoires from subjects exposed to, actively infected with, or recovered from COVID-19 were included in the dataset. Samples came from the ongoing ImmuneRACE study (first 160 participants) plus 1,254 subjects from 6 global collaborators. Nearly every sample came with metadata listing a de-identified subject ID, COVID-19 status, age in years and sex. The material from the prospective study consisted of cDNA or gDNA derived from T cells, B-cell-depleted T cells, or PBMCs. Where available, HLA class I and class II types were obtained from metadata supplied by the sample provider rather than from assay-based typing. Results and caveats for the whole study, not just this receptor: Clinical and demographic metadata were provided uncurated, with the amount varying by source and participant.

TCRbeta CDR3 regions were amplified from genomic DNA by means of the immunoSEQ Assay, a bias-controlled multiplex PCR. The original methods were these. The number of nucleated cells in each sample was estimated by amplification of reference gene primers within the assay. To quantify the absolute abundance of each unique TCRbeta CDR3 rearrangement, sequence reads were collapsed and filtered. For each sample, productive Simpson clonality was calculated by taking the square root of Simpson's diversity index across productive rearrangements. As stored in TCRdb, this immuneACCESS dataset retains in-frame rearrangements with V and J assigned. A fraction of the clones does not appear; measured against another copy, unresolved V genes explain less than half of the discrepancy, and the remainder lacks a known reason. V, J and clone size were drawn from that table, and D and trimming were deduced from the DNA. In all, the sample holds roughly 200,000 clones, and 80% of those were seen once. The ten largest clones represent 6% to 8.5% of the sample.

Whole blood was collected in K2EDTA tubes by collaborating institutions according to the institutions' own protocols. Collaborator samples were shipped for TCRbeta analysis as frozen whole blood, isolated PBMCs, or DNA extracted from either sample type. The chain uses TRBV7-8 and TRBJ2-3, with 8 bases matching TRBD2. The clonotype was recovered from a man in his sixties with acute or convalescent COVID-19. The source material was peripheral blood. The sequence in DNA is TGTGCCAGCAGCTTAGTTCAGCGGGGGCCGTTCACAGATACGCAGTATTTT. Its protein reads: CASSLVQRGPFTDTQYF.